The TCR beta chain under discussion was sequenced for a study of shared clonotypes between healthy human individuals. Study-wide results and caveats: Although depth was large, rarefaction showed that sequencing of the sorted subsets was incomplete. Shared across a few donors were around 4.7% of the naive CD4 clonotypes.

A note on this clone: What it recognizes is unknown.

With 1 base removed from V and 0 bases from J, the gap between germline ends came to 9 bases. This CDR3 spans 16 amino acids. Germline V gene sequence: CDR1 SGHAT, CDR2 FQNNGV. Deep-level running was used for the assay. Only in-frame clones appear in the TCRdb table, and some are missing; sequencing was by immunoSEQ multiplex PCR. The sample includes some 2,500,000 clones, roughly 92% of them seen just once. This chain links TRBV11-2 with TRBJ1-4; a weak D match, TRBD1 (5 bases). The sequenced material came from naive CD4+ T cells from PBMCs. Subset indicated: CD45RA+ positively selected. This clonotype was obtained from a man between 18 and 29 years old in good health. Some clones in this sample may be carry-over from other donors' samples. The DNA of the CDR3 is TGTGCCAGCAGCTTAGTTTTGGGGGCAACTAATGAAAAACTGTTTTTT. This encodes CASSLVLGATNEKLFF. The full variable domain, completed using reference TRBV11-2 and TRBJ1-4, is EAGVAQSPRYKIIEKRQSVAFWCNPISGHATLYWYQQILGQGPKLLIQFQNNGVVDDSQLPKDRFSAERLKGVDSTLKIQPAKLEDSAVYLCASSLVLGATNEKLFFGSGTQLSVL.